These 14 T cell receptor beta chains were all obtained from the same sample, sequenced in a study of blood T cell repertoires in COVID-19. Generated by immunoSEQ multiplex PCR, the TCRdb table keeps only in-frame clones and is missing some. The sample records more than 95,000 clones, around 82% being singletons. Sequencing was carried out using peripheral blood. These receptors were collected from a man between 60 and 75 years old with acute or convalescent COVID-19.

V usage is TRBV24-1 and J usage is TRBJ2-7; 13 bases map to TRBD2. The CDR3 loop spans 15 amino acids. The germline gives CDR1 KGHDR, CDR2 SFDVKD. V shed 3 bases and J 2 bases; nucleotides not matched to a gene: 0. The CDR3, as DNA: TGTGCCACCAGTGATGGACTAGCGGGGGCCTACGAGCAGTACTTC. As protein: CATSDGLAGAYEQYF.

This clone was detected a few times. V and J are TRBV5-1 and TRBJ2-3, with D uncertain. V dropped 4 bases and J dropped 0 bases, with 3 bases sitting between them. The CDR3 extends over 12 amino acids. The V gene's germline CDR1 is SGHRS and CDR2 YFSETQ. The CDR3 bases are TGCGCCAGCAGCCAGAGCACAGATACGCAGTATTTT. Its translation: CASSQSTDTQYF.

The chain uses TRBV28 and TRBJ2-7; 8 bases agree with TRBD1. V was clipped by 6 bases and J by 1 base; unmatched bases: 5. The CDR3 covers 14 residues. The germline V gene encodes CDR1 MDHEN and CDR2 SYDVKM. The CDR3 loop is CASSRGHGSYEQYF. The CDR3 coding sequence is TGTGCCAGCAGCAGGGGGCACGGGTCCTACGAGCAGTACTTC.

This chain joins TRBV19 and TRBJ2-2, with D perhaps TRBD2 (5 bases). V shed 5 bases and J shed 4 bases, with 17 bases lying between them. CDR1 is LNHDA and CDR2 is SQIVND in the germline V gene (reference sequence). CDR3 size: 16 residues. CDR3 DNA: TGTGCCAGTAGTTTCGGGGTTGCCGTTGTCACCGGGGAGCTGTTTTTT. Protein: CASSFGVAVVTGELFF. Based on the CDR3 plus reference TRBV19 and TRBJ2-2, the full variable domain is DGGITQSPKYLFRKEGQNVTLSCEQNLNHDAMYWYRQDPGQGLRLIYYSQIVNDFQKGDIAEGYSVSREKKESFPLTVTSAQKNPTAFYLCASSFGVAVVTGELFFGEGSRLTVL.

The chain carries TRBV5-1 and TRBJ1-2; 7 bases map to TRBD1. The CDR3 has 15 amino acids. J lost 1 base, V lost 0 bases, and 3 bases had no gene match. The germline V gene has CDR1 SGHRS and CDR2 YFSETQ. The CDR3 sequence: CASSLGQGDNYGYTF. In nucleotides, the CDR3 is TGCGCCAGCAGCTTGGGGCAGGGGGATAACTATGGCTACACCTTC.

The chain recombines TRBV18 with TRBJ2-1, with TRBD2 as a possible D gene (6 bases). Trimming took off 1 base at V and 1 base at J, with 11 bases between the two ends. In germline, CDR1 is KGHSH, CDR2 LQKENI. The CDR3 has 16 residues. CDR3 residues: CASSPLRAGSYNEQFF. The CDR3 coding sequence is TGTGCCAGCTCACCACTACGGGCGGGGTCCTACAATGAGCAGTTCTTC.

CDR3 in DNA: TGTGCCAGCAGTTTGCAACAGGGGATAGATGAGCAGTTCTTC. Translating it yields CASSLQQGIDEQFF. This rearrangement joins TRBV11-2 to TRBJ2-1; 7 nucleotides agree with TRBD1. The CDR3 is 14 amino acids. V dropped 6 bases and J dropped 8; count of bases not matched to a gene: 10. The germline V gene has CDR1 SGHAT and CDR2 FQNNGV.

V usage is TRBV5-1 and J usage is TRBJ2-1; D possibly corresponds to TRBD2 (6 bases). There are 15 residues in the CDR3. V lost 0 bases to trimming and J lost 3 bases, with 10 bases between them. Germline CDR1 reads SGHRS; CDR2 reads YFSETQ. Here the CDR3 DNA reads TGCGCCAGCAGCTTGGGCCAGGGAGGCTACAATGAGCAGTTCTTC. Residues: CASSLGQGGYNEQFF.

The J gene is TRBJ1-1, the V gene TRBV7-9, with TRBD1 matching 10 bases. This CDR3 comprises 14 residues. V shed 5 bases and J 2 bases; nucleotides not matched to a gene: 2. CDR1 and CDR2 (germline): SEHNR, FQNEAQ (reference sequence). DNA of the CDR3: TGTGCCAGCAGCGGGGACAGGGGAAACACTGAAGCTTTCTTT. Translation: CASSGDRGNTEAFF.

J is TRBJ1-2 and V is TRBV7-9, with D maybe TRBD1 (6 bases). Germline CDR1 is SEHNR and CDR2 is FQNEAQ (reference sequence). The length of the CDR3 is 14 residues. The ends were cut back, 4 bases at V and 3 bases at J, with 12 bases in the middle. Here the CDR3 reads CASSSQGYDYGYTF. CDR3 bases: TGTGCCAGCAGCTCCCAGGGGTATGACTATGGCTACACCTTC.

This rearrangement joins TRBV7-9 to TRBJ2-2, with D possibly matching TRBD2 (5 bases). Per the germline V gene, CDR1 is SEHNR and CDR2 is FQNEAQ (reference sequence). Between the trimmed V and J ends, which lost 4 bases and 12 bases, there was a span of 12 bases. The CDR3 runs 12 residues. CDR3 in DNA: TGTGCCAGCAGCTGGGATGAGGGCAAGCTGTTTTTT. This gives the protein CASSWDEGKLFF.

The chain has TRBV7-9 and TRBJ1-1; D gene unclear. V lost 3 bases to trimming and J lost 0 bases, with 8 bases between them. The germline gives CDR1 SEHNR, CDR2 FQNEAQ (reference sequence). The CDR3 consists of 14 residues. CDR3 sequence: CASSLRSVNTEAFF. The CDR3 bases are TGTGCCAGCAGCTTGAGGTCGGTGAACACTGAAGCTTTCTTT. Drawing the rest from reference TRBV7-9 and TRBJ1-1, the complete variable domain is DTGVSQNPRHKITKRGQNVTFRCDPISEHNRLYWYRQTLGQGPEFLTYFQNEAQLEKSRLLSDRFSAERPKGSFSTLEIQRTEQGDSAMYLCASSLRSVNTEAFFGQGTRLTVV.

The CDR3 coding sequence is TGTGCCAGCACAGGGGGGAATATCAATCAGCCCCAGCATTTT. Protein sequence: CASTGGNINQPQHF. The V call is TRBV2, the J call TRBJ1-5, with 7 bases that match TRBD1. Looked up from germline, CDR1 is SNHLY and CDR2 is FYNNEI. V lost 7 bases, J lost 3 bases, and 6 bases stayed unmatched. The CDR3 is 14 residues long.

The chain joins TRBV20-1 to TRBJ2-1, with no clear D. The V gene's germline CDR1 is DFQATT and CDR2 SNEGSKA (reference sequence). The germline V and J ends were trimmed by 2 bases and 7 bases, with 6 bases remaining between them. The CDR3 is made up of 11 amino acids. The CDR3 loop reads CSARTSNEQFF. DNA of the CDR3: TGCAGTGCTAGAACCAGTAATGAGCAGTTCTTC.